The 8 T cell receptor beta chains below come from one sample, sequenced in a study of T cell repertoires in ileal Crohn's disease. Some clones are missing from TCRdb's copy, which holds only in-frame ones; the method was immunoSEQ multiplex PCR. Of about 31,000 clones in the sample, 80% to 90% were seen once. Sequenced: ileal tissue. Receptors originate from an adult with Crohn's disease.

This clone was recorded a few times. The chain uses TRBV7-2 and TRBJ1-2, with 10 bases identical to TRBD1. From germline, CDR1 is SGHTA and CDR2 FQGNSA. This CDR3 spans 18 amino acids. Trimming took 5 bases from V and 7 from J; bases not matched to a gene: 19. CDR3 bases: TGTGCCAGCAGCCAAAATACGAATGGACAGGGGGAGTTGGCTGGCTACACCTTC. Its translation: CASSQNTNGQGELAGYTF.

The chain uses TRBV13 and TRBJ2-7, with 8 bases lining up with TRBD1. Germline CDR1 and CDR2: PRHDT and FYEKMQ (reference sequence). The trim removed 3 bases at V and 7 bases at J, leaving 5 bases unmatched. CDR3 size: 13 residues. The CDR3 coding sequence is TGTGCCAGCAGCTTTTGGACAGGGCGAGAGCAGTACTTC. Protein sequence: CASSFWTGREQYF. Using reference TRBV13 and TRBJ2-7 for the parts outside the CDR3, the full variable domain is AAGVIQSPRHLIKEKRETATLKCYPIPRHDTVYWYQQGPGQDPQFLISFYEKMQSDKGSIPDRFSAQQFSDYHSELNMSSLELGDSALYFCASSFWTGREQYFGPGTRLTVT.

The rearrangement uses TRBV5-1 and TRBJ2-5, with D possibly being TRBD1 (6 bases). The tail of the sequence fits TRBJ2-7 better, so the J call may be wrong. In germline, CDR1 is SGHRS, CDR2 YFSETQ. This CDR3 is 16 amino acids long. For the CDR3, the DNA is TGCGCCAGCAGCTTGGGCCCTGAGTTAGGGGGATACGAGCAGTACTTC. Its protein is CASSLGPELGGYEQYF.

This clone was detected once. V and J are TRBV6-5 and TRBJ1-4; TRBD1 might be the D (6 bases). Germline V gene lookup returns CDR1 MNHEY and CDR2 SVGAGI. The V and J ends lost 6 bases and 5 bases respectively, with 10 bases between them. This CDR3 spans 13 amino acids. The CDR3 DNA is TGTGCCAGCAGGTCGACAGGCAATGAAAAACTGTTTTTT. Translation gives CASRSTGNEKLFF.

The rearrangement links TRBV6-6 to TRBJ2-7; possibly TRBD1 for D (5 bases). CDR3 length: 12 amino acids. The V end lost 0 bases, the J end lost 8 bases, and 8 bases lay between the germline ends. The germline V gene encodes CDR1 MNHNY and CDR2 SVGAGI (reference sequence). Here the CDR3 DNA reads TGTGCCAGCAGTTACTCAGGGGATCAGCAGTACTTC. This translates into CASSYSGDQQYF.

The J gene is TRBJ2-5, the V gene TRBV2; 7 bases map to TRBD2. The V gene's germline CDR1 is SNHLY and CDR2 FYNNEI. Trimming took 5 bases from V and 4 from J; bases not matched to a gene: 4. The CDR3 length is 13 residues. The CDR3 here is CASSSGVSETQYF. In DNA, the CDR3 is TGTGCCAGCAGTAGCGGGGTGTCAGAGACCCAGTACTTC.

J is TRBJ1-4 and V is TRBV6-1, with D possibly TRBD1 on 5 matching bases. V lost 2 bases and J 8 bases, leaving 15 bases between the germline ends. The CDR3 runs to 15 residues. Germline V gene data show CDR1 as MNHNS and CDR2 as SASEGT. The chain's CDR3 is CASSENLGHTEKLFF. In DNA form, the CDR3 reads TGTGCCAGCAGTGAAAATTTAGGACACACAGAAAAACTGTTTTTT.

The chain recombines TRBV6-1 with TRBJ2-7; D is uncertain. V lost 5 bases, J lost 4 bases, and 6 bases lay in between. In germline, CDR1 is MNHNS, CDR2 SASEGT. CDR3 length: 11 residues. Here the CDR3 reads CASSFLYEQYF. For the CDR3, the DNA is TGTGCCAGCAGTTTCCTATACGAGCAGTACTTC.